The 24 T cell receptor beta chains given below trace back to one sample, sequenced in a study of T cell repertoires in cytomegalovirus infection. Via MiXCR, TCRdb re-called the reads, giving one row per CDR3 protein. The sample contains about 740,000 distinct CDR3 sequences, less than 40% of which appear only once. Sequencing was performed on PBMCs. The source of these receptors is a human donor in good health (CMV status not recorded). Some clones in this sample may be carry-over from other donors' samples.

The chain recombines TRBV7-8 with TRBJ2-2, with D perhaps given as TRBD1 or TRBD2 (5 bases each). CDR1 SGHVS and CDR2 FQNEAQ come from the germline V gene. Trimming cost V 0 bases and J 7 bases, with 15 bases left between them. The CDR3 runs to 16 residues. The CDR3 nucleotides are TGTGCCAGCAGCTTAGCGGTTCTCGGGGCGGTCGGGGAGCTGTTTTTT. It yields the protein CASSLAVLGAVGELFF.

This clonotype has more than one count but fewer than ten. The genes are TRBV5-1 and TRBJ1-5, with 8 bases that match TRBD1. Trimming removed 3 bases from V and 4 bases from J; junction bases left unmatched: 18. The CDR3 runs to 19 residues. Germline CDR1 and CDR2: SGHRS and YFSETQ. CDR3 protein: CASSSLGTGTVLQNQPQHF. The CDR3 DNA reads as TGCGCCAGCAGCTCTCTGGGGACAGGAACCGTCCTTCAGAATCAGCCCCAGCATTTT.

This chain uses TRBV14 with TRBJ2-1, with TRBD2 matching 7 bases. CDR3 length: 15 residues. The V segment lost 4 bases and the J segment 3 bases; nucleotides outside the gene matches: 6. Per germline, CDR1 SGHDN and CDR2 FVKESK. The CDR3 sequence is CASSPPGGFYNEQFF. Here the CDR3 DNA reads TGTGCCAGCAGCCCCCCCGGGGGGTTCTACAATGAGCAGTTCTTC.

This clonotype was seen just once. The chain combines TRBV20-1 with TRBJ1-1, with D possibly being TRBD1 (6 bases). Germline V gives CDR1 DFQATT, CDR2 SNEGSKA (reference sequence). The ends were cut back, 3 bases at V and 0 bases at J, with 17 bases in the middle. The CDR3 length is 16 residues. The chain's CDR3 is CSARGGTSSMNTEAFF. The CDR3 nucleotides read TGCAGTGCTAGGGGAGGGACATCCTCAATGAACACTGAAGCTTTCTTT.

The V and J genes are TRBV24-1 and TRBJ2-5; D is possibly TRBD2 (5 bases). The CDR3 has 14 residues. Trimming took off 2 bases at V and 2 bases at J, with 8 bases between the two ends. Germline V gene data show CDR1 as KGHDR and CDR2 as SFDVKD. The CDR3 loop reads CATSDSGVQETQYF. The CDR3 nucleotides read TGTGCCACCAGTGATTCCGGGGTACAAGAGACCCAGTACTTC.

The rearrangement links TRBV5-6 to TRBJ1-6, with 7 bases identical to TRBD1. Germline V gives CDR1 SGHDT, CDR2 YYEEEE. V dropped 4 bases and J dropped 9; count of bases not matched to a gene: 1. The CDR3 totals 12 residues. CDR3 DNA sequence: TGTGCCAGCAGCCAGGGGGGTTCACCCCTCCACTTT. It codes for CASSQGGSPLHF.

The CDR3, as DNA: TGTGCCACCAGCTCCGGGACCGCCTCCTACGAGCAGTACTTC. Translation gives CATSSGTASYEQYF. The V gene is TRBV15, the J gene TRBJ2-7, with D perhaps being TRBD1 or TRBD2 (5 bases each). This CDR3 has 14 residues. Germline CDR1 LNHNV, CDR2 YYDKDF (reference sequence). Trimming took 5 bases from V and 0 from J, leaving 11 bases between them.

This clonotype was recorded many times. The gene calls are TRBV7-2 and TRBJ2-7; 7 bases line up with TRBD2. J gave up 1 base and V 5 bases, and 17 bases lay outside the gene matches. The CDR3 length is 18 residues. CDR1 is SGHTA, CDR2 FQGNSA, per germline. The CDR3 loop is CASSPGASGGSFSYEQYF. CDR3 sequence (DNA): TGTGCCAGCAGCCCCGGGGCGTCCGGGGGGTCTTTTTCCTACGAGCAGTACTTC.

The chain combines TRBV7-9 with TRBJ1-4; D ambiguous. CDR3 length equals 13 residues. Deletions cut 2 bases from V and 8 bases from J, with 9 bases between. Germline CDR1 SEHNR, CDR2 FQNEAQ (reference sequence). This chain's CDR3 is CASSLSPIEKLFF. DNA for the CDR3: TGTGCCAGCAGCTTAAGTCCGATCGAAAAACTGTTTTTT.

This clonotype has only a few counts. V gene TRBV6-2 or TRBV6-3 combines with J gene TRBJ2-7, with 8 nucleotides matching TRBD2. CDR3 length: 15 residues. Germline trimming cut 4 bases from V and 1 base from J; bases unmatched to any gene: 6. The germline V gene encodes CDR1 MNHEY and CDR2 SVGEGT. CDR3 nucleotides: TGTGCCAGCAGTTCCGGGGGGGCCGGATCCTACGAGCAGTACTTC. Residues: CASSSGGAGSYEQYF.

In nucleotides, the CDR3 is TGTGCCAGCAGTTTCTCCGGGACAGGGGACCACGAGCAGTACTTC. Translating it yields CASSFSGTGDHEQYF. The chain links TRBV6-5 to TRBJ2-7; 10 positions match TRBD1. This CDR3 has 15 amino acids. V shed 4 bases, J shed 5 bases, and the junction held 8 bases outside the gene matches. Germline V gene sequence: CDR1 MNHEY, CDR2 SVGAGI.

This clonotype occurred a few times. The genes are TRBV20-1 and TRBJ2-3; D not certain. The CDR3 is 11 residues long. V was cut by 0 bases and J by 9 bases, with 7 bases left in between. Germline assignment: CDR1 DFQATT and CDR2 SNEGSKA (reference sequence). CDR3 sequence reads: CSARDSRTQYF. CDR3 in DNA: TGCAGTGCTAGAGACTCTCGGACGCAGTATTTT.

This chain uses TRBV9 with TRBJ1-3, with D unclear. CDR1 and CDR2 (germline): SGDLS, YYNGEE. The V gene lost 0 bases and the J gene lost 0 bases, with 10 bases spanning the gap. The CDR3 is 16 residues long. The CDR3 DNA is TGTGCCAGCAGCGTAGAGGAATTGGGCTCTGGAAACACCATATATTTT. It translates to CASSVEELGSGNTIYF.

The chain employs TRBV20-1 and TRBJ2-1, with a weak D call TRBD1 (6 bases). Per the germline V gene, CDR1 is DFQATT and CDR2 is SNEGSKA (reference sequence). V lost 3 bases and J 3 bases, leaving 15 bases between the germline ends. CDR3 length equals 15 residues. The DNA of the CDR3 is TGCAGTGCTAGTGTAAACAGGGCCGTCTACAATGAGCAGTTCTTC. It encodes CSASVNRAVYNEQFF.

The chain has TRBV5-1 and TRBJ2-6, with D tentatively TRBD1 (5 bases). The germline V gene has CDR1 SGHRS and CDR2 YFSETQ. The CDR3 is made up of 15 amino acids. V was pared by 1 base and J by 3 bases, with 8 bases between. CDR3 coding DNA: TGCGCCAGCAGCTTGTCCACAGGTGGGGCCAACGTCCTGACTTTC. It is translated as CASSLSTGGANVLTF.

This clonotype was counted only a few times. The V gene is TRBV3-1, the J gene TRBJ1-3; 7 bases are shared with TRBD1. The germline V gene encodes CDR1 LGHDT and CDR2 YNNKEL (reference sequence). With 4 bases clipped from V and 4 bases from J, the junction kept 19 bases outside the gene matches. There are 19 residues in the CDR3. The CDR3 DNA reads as TGTGCCAGCAGCCGCACCGCCGCCCCCGGGAGGGGGCTAGGAAACACCATATATTTT. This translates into CASSRTAAPGRGLGNTIYF.

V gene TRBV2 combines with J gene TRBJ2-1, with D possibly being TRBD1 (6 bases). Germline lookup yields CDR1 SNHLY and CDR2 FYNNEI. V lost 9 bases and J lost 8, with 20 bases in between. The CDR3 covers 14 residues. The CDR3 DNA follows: TGTGCCAGTGGGGTGCTGGGGACAATCGATGAGCAGTTCTTC. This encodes CASGVLGTIDEQFF.

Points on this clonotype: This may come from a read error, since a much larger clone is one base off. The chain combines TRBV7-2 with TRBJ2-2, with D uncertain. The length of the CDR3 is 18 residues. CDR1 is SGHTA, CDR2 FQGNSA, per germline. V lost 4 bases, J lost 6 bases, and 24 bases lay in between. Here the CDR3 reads CASSSVRSVNLVAGELFF. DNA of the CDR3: TGTGCCAGCAGCTCGGTCCGGTCAGTAAACCTTGTAGCCGGGGAGCTGTTTTTT.

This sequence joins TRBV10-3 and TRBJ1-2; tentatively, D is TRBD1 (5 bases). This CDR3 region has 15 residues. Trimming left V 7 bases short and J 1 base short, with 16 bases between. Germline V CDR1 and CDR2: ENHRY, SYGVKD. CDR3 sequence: CAITGHDSFNYGYTF. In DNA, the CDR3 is TGTGCCATCACCGGACATGACAGCTTTAACTATGGCTACACCTTC.

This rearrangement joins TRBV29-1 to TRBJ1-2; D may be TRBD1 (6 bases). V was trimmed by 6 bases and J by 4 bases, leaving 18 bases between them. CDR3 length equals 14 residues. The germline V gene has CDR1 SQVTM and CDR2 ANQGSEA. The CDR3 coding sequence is TGCAGCGTCAAACCGACAGGAAAAATCTATGGCTACACCTTC. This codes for CSVKPTGKIYGYTF.

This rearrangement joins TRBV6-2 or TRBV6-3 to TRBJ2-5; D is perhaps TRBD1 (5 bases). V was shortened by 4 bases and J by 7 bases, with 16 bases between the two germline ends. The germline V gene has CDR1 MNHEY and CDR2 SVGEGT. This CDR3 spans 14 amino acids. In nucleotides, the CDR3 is TGTGCCAGCAGTTTCTCAGGGCCACATGGGACCCAGTACTTC. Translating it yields CASSFSGPHGTQYF.

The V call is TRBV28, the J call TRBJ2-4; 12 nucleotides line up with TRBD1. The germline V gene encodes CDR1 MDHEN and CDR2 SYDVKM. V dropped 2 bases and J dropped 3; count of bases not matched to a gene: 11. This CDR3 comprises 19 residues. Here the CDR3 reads CASSLGWGQGAPNKNIQYF. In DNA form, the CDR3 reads TGTGCCAGCAGTTTAGGATGGGGACAGGGGGCTCCGAACAAAAACATTCAGTACTTC.

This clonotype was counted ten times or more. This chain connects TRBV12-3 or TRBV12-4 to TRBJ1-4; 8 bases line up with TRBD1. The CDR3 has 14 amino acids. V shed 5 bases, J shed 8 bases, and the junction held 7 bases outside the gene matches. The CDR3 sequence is CASSPDRGREKLFF. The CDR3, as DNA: TGTGCCAGCAGTCCCGACAGGGGAAGGGAAAAACTGTTTTTT.

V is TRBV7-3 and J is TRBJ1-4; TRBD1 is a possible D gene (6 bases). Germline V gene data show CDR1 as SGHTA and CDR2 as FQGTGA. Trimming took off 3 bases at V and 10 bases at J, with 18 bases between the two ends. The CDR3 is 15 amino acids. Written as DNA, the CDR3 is TGTGCCAGCAGCTTCGGGCGGGACCAAGGGGGAAAACTGTTTTTT. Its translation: CASSFGRDQGGKLFF.